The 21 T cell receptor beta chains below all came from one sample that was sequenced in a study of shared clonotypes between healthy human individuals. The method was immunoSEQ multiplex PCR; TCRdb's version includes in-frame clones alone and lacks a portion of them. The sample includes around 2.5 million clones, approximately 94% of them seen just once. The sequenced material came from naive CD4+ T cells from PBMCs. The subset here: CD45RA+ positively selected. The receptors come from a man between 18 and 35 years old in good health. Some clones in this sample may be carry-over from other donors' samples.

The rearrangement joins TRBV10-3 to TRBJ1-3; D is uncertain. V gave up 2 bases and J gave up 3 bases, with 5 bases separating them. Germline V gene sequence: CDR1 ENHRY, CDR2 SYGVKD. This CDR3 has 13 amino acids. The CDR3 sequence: CAISEGGGNTIYF. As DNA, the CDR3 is TGTGCCATCAGTGAGGGCGGTGGAAACACCATATATTTT.

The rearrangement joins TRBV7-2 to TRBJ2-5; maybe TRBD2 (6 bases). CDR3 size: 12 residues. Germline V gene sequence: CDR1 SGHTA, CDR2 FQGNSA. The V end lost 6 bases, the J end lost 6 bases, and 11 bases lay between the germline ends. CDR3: CASSYAGKTQYF. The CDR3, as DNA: TGTGCCAGCAGTTACGCGGGGAAGACCCAGTACTTC. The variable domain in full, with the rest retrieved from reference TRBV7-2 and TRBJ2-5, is GAGVSQSPSNKVTEKGKDVELRCDPISGHTALYWYRQSLGQGLEFLIYFQGNSAPDKSGLPSDRFSAERTGGSVSTLTIQRTQQEDSAVYLCASSYAGKTQYFGPGTRLLVL.

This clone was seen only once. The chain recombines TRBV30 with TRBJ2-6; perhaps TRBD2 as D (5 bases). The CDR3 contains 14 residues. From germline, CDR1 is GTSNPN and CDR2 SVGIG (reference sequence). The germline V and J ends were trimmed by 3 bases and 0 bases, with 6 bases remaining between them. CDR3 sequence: CAWRRDSGANVLTF. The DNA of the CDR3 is TGTGCCTGGAGACGGGACTCTGGGGCCAACGTCCTGACTTTC.

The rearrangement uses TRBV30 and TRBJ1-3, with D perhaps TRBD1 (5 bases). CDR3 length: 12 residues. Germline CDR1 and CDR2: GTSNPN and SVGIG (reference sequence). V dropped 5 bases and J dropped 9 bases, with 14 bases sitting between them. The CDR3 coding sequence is TGTGCCTGGGGATCATCCGGGGGCACCATATATTTT. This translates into CAWGSSGGTIYF. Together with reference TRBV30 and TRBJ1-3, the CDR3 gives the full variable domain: SQTIHQWPATLVQPVGSPLSLECTVEGTSNPNLYWYRQAAGRGLQLLFYSVGIGQISSEVPQNLSASRPQDRQFILSSKKLLLSDSGFYLCAWGSSGGTIYFGEGSWLTVV.

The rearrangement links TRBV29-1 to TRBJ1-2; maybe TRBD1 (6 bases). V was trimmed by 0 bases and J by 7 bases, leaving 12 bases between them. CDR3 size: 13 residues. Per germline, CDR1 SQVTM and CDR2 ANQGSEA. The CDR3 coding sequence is TGCAGCGTTGAAGAGGTACAGGGTGGTGGCTACACCTTC. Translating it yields CSVEEVQGGGYTF.

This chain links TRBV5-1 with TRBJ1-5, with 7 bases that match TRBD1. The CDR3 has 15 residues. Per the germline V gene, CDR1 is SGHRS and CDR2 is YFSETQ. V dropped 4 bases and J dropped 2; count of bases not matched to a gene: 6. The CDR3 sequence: CASSPGGSGNQPQHF. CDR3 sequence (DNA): TGCGCCAGCAGCCCAGGGGGGTCGGGCAATCAGCCCCAGCATTTT.

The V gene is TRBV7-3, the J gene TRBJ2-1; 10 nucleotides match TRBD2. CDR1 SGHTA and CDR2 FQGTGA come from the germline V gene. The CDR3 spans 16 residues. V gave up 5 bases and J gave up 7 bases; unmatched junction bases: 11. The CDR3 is CASSKSTLAGVNEQFF. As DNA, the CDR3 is TGTGCCAGCAGCAAATCGACGCTAGCGGGAGTTAATGAGCAGTTCTTC.

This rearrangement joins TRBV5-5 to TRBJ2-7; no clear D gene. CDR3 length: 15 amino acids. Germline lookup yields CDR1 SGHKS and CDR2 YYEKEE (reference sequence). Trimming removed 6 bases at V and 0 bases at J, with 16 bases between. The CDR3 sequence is CASTGQVLSSYEQYF. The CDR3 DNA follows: TGTGCCAGCACGGGTCAGGTCCTAAGCTCCTACGAGCAGTACTTC.

Written as DNA, the CDR3 is TGCGCCACCGGTTTAAGCGGGAGGCCCGCCTACAATGAGCAGTTCTTC. As protein: CATGLSGRPAYNEQFF. V usage is TRBV5-1 and J usage is TRBJ2-1, with 9 nucleotides matching TRBD2. The CDR3 is 16 residues long. Unmatched junction bases numbered 12, after V lost 9 bases and J lost 2 bases. CDR1 SGHRS and CDR2 YFSETQ come from the germline V gene.

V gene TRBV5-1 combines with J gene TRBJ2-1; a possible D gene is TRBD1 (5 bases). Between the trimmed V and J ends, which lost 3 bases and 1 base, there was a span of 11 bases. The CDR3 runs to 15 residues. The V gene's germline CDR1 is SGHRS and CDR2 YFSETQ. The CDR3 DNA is TGCGCCAGCAGCTACTTGTCAGGGTCCTACAATGAGCAGTTCTTC. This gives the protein CASSYLSGSYNEQFF.

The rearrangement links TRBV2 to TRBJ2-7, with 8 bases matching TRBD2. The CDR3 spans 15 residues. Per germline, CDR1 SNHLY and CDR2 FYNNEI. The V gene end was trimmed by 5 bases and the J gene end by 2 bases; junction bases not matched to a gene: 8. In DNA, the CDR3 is TGTGCCAGCAGTCTGGTGGGACTAGGGCCCTACGAGCAGTACTTC. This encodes CASSLVGLGPYEQYF.

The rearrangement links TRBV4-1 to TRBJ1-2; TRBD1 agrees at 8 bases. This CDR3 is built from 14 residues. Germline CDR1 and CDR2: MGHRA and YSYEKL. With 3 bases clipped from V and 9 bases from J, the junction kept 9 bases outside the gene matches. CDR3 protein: CASSQTGVGLRYTF. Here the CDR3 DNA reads TGCGCCAGCAGCCAGACAGGGGTGGGACTGCGCTACACCTTC.

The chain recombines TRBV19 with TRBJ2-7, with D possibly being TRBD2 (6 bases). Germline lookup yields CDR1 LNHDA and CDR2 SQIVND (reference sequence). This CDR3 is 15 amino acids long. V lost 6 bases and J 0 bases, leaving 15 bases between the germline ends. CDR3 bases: TGTGCCAGTAGCCGTTTAGCGGATCCCTCCTACGAGCAGTACTTC. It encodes CASSRLADPSYEQYF.

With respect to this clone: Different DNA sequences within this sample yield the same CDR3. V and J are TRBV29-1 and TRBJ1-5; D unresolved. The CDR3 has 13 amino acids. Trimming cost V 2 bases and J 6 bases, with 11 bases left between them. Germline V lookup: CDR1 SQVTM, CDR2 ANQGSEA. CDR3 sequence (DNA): TGCAGCGTTGAAATAGGGATTGGTCAGCCCCAGCATTTT. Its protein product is CSVEIGIGQPQHF.

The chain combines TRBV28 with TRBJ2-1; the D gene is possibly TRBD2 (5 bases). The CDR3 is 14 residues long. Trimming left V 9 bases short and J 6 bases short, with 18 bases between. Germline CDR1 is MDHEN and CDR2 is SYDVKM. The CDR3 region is CARFGIKLGNEQFF. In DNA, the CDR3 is TGTGCCAGATTCGGGATCAAGCTGGGCAATGAGCAGTTCTTC.

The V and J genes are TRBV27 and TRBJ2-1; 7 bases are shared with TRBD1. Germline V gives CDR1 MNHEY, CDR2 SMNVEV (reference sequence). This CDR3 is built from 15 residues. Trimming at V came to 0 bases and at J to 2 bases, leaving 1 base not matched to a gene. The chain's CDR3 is CASSLSGTAYNEQFF. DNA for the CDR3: TGTGCCAGCAGTTTATCAGGGACAGCCTACAATGAGCAGTTCTTC.

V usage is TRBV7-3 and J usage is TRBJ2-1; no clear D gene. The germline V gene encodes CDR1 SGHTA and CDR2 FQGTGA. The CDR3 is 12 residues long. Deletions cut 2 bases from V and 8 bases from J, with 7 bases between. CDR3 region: CASSLARDEQFF. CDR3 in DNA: TGTGCCAGCAGCTTAGCTAGGGATGAGCAGTTCTTC.

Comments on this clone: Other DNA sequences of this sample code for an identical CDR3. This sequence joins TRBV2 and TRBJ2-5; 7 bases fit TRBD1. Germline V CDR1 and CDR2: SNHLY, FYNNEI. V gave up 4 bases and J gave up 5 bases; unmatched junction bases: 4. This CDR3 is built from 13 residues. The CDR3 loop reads CASSGQGWETQYF. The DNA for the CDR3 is TGTGCCAGCAGTGGACAGGGCTGGGAGACCCAGTACTTC.

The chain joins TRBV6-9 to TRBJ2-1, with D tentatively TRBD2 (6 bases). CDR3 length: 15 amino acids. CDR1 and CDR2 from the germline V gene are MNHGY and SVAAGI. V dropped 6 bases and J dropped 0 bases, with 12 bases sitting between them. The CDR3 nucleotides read TGTGCCAGCAGGGCTAGGACTAACTCCTACAATGAGCAGTTCTTC. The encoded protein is CASRARTNSYNEQFF.

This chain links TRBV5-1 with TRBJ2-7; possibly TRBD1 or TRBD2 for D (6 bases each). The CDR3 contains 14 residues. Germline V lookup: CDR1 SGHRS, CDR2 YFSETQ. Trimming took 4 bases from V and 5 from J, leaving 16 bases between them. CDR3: CASSPGRGLDEQYF. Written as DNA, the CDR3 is TGCGCCAGCAGCCCCGGTCGGGGGCTGGACGAGCAGTACTTC.

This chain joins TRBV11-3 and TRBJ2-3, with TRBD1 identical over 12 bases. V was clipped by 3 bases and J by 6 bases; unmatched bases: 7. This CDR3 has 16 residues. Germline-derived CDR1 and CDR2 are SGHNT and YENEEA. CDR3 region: CASSLGQGAVGDTQYF. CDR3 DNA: TGTGCCAGCAGCTTGGGACAGGGGGCAGTCGGGGATACGCAGTATTTT.